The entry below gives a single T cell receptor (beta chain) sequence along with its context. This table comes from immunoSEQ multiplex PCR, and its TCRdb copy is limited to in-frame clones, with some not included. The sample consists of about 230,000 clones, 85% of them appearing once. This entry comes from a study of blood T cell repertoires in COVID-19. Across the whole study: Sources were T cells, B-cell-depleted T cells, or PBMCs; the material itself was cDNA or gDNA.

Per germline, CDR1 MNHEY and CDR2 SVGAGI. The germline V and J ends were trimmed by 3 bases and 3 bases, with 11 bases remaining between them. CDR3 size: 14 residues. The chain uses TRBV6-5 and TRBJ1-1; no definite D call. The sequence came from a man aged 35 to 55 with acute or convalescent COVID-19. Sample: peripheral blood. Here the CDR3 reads CASSYVGADTEAFF. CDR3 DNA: TGTGCCAGCAGTTATGTCGGTGCGGACACTGAAGCTTTCTTT.